This T cell receptor beta chain was documented in a study of T cells after yellow fever vaccination. Regarding the study as a whole: A faster peak, day 5 versus 15, was reached by the weaker secondary response.

About this clonotype itself: Its antigen is still unknown.

CDR1 and CDR2 from the germline V gene are DFQATT and SNEGSKA (reference sequence). Losses at the gene ends were 3 bases for V and 4 bases for J; bases not matched to a gene: 12. The CDR3 runs to 16 residues. TCRdb re-analysed the 5' RACE reads in MiXCR, keeping a single row per CDR3 protein. The sample holds around 610,000 distinct CDR3 sequences; less than 15% are singletons and the top ten take around 15%. The rearrangement links TRBV20-1 to TRBJ2-1; 7 nucleotides match TRBD2. Sequences were derived from PBMCs, sampled on the day of the yellow fever booster vaccination. The sequence was obtained from a young man who received the YFV17D yellow fever vaccine. The CDR3 DNA follows: TGCAGTGCTAGGCGACCCAATGGGAGGGTTTACAATGAGCAGTTCTTC. It codes for CSARRPNGRVYNEQFF.